The clone carrying this T cell receptor (beta chain) has just one count. The sample belongs to a study of T cell responses to AZD1222 COVID-19 vaccine. This table comes from immunoSEQ multiplex PCR, and its TCRdb copy is limited to in-frame clones, with some not included. The sample comprises roughly 90,000 clones, roughly nine tenths of which are singletons, and 5.3% rests with the top ten. The CDR3 is 13 residues long. V was clipped by 0 bases and J by 7 bases, with 9 bases between them. Germline V gives CDR1 MNHEY, CDR2 SVGAGI. The receptor's source is an adult who received the AZD1222 COVID-19 vaccine. Sequencing was performed on peripheral blood, taken 28 days after the second AZD1222 dose. This chain joins TRBV6-5 and TRBJ1-1, with D uncertain. CDR3 in amino acids: CASSYSRYREAFF. CDR3 coding DNA: TGTGCCAGCAGTTACTCGAGGTACCGTGAAGCTTTCTTT.